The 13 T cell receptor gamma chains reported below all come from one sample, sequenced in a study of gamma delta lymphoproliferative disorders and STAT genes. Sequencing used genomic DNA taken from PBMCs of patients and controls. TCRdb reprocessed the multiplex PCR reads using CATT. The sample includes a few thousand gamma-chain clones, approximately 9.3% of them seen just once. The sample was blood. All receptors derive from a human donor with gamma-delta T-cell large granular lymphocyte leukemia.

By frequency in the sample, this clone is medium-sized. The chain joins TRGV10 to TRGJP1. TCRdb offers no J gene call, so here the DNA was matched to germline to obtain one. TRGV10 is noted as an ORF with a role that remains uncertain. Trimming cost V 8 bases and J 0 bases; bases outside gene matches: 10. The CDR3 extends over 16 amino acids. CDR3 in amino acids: CAAWDYPYTTGWFKIF. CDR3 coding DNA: TGTGCTGCGTGGGATTACCCCTATACCACTGGTTGGTTCAAGATATTT.

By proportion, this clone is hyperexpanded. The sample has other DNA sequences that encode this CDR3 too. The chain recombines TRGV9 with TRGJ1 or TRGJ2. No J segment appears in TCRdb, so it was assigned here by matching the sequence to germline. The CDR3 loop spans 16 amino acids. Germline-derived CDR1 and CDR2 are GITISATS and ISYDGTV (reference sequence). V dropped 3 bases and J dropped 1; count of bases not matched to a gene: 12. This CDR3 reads CALWERHQRNYYKKLF. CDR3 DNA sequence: TGTGCCTTGTGGGAGCGACACCAACGAAATTATTATAAGAAACTCTTT.

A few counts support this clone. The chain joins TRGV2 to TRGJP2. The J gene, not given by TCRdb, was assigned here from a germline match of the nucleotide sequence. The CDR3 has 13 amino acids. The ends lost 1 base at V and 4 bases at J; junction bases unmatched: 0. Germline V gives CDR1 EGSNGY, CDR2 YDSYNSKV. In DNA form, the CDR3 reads TGTGCCACCTGGGACGGTAGTGATTGGATCAAGACGTTT. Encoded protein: CATWDGSDWIKTF.

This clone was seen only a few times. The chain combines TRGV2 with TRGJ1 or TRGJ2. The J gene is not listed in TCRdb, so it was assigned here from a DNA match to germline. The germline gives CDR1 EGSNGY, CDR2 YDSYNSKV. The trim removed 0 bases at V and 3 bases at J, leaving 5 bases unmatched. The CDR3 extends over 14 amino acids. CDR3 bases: TGTGCCACCTGGGACGGGCCCACTTATTATAAGAAACTCTTT. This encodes CATWDGPTYYKKLF.

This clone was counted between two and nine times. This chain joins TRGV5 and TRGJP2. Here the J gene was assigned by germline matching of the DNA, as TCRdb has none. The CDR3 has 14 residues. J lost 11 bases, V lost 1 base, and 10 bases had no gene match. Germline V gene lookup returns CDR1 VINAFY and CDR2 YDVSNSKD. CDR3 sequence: CATWDSRWRWIKTF. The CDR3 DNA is TGTGCCACCTGGGACAGTCGCTGGAGGTGGATCAAGACGTTT.

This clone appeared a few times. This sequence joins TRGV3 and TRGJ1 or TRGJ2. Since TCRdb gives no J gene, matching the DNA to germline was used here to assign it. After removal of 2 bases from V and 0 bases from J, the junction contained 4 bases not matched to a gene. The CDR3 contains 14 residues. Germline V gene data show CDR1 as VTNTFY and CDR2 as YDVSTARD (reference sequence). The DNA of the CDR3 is TGTGCCACCTGGGACATATCGAATTATTATAAGAAACTCTTT. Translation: CATWDISNYYKKLF.

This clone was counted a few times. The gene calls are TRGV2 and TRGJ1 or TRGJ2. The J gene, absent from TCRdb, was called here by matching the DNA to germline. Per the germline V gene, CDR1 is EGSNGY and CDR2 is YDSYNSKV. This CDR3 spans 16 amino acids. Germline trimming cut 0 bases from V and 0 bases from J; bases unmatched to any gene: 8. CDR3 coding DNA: TGTGCCACCTGGGACGGGCGCGGGCAGAATTATTATAAGAAACTCTTT. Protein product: CATWDGRGQNYYKKLF.

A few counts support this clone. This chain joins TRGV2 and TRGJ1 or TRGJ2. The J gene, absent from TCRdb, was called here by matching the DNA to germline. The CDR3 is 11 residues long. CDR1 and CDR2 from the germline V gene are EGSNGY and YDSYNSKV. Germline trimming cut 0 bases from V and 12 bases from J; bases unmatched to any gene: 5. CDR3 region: CATWDGWGKLF. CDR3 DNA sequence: TGTGCCACCTGGGACGGGTGGGGGAAACTCTTT.

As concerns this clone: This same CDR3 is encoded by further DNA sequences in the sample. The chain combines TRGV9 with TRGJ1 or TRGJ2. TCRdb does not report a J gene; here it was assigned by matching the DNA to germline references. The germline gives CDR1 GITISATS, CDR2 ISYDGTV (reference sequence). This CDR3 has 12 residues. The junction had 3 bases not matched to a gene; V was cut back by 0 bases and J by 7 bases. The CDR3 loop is CALWEVRYKKLF. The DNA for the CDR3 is TGTGCCTTGTGGGAGGTGCGCTATAAGAAACTCTTT.

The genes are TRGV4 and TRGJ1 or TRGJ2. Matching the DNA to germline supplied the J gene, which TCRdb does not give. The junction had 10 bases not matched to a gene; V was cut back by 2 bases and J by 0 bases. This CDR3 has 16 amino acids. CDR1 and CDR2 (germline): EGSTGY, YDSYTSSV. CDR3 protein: CATWDEEDKNYYKKLF. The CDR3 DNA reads TGTGCCACCTGGGATGAGGAGGATAAGAATTATTATAAGAAACTCTTT.

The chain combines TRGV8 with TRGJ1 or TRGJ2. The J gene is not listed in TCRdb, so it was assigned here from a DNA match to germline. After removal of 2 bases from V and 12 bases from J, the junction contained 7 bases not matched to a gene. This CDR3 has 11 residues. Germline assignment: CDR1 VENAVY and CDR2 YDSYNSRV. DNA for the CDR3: TGTGCCACCTGGGATAAAGAGCCGAAACTCTTT. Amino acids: CATWDKEPKLF.

CDR3 coding DNA: TGTGCCACCTGGGATATTGGGTCGAATTATTATAAGAAACTCTTT. Protein product: CATWDIGSNYYKKLF. The chain recombines TRGV8 with TRGJ1 or TRGJ2. The J gene, left out of TCRdb, was set here by checking the DNA against germline. The CDR3 loop spans 15 amino acids. Germline-derived CDR1 and CDR2 are VENAVY and YDSYNSRV. J gave up 0 bases and V 2 bases, and 7 bases lay outside the gene matches.

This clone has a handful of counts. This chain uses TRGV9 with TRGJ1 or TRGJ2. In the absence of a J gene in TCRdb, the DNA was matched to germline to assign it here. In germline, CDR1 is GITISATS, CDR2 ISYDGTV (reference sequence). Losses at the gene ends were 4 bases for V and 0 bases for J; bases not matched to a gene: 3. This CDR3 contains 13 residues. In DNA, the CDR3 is TGTGCCTTGTGGGACCCGAATTATTATAAGAAACTCTTT. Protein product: CALWDPNYYKKLF.